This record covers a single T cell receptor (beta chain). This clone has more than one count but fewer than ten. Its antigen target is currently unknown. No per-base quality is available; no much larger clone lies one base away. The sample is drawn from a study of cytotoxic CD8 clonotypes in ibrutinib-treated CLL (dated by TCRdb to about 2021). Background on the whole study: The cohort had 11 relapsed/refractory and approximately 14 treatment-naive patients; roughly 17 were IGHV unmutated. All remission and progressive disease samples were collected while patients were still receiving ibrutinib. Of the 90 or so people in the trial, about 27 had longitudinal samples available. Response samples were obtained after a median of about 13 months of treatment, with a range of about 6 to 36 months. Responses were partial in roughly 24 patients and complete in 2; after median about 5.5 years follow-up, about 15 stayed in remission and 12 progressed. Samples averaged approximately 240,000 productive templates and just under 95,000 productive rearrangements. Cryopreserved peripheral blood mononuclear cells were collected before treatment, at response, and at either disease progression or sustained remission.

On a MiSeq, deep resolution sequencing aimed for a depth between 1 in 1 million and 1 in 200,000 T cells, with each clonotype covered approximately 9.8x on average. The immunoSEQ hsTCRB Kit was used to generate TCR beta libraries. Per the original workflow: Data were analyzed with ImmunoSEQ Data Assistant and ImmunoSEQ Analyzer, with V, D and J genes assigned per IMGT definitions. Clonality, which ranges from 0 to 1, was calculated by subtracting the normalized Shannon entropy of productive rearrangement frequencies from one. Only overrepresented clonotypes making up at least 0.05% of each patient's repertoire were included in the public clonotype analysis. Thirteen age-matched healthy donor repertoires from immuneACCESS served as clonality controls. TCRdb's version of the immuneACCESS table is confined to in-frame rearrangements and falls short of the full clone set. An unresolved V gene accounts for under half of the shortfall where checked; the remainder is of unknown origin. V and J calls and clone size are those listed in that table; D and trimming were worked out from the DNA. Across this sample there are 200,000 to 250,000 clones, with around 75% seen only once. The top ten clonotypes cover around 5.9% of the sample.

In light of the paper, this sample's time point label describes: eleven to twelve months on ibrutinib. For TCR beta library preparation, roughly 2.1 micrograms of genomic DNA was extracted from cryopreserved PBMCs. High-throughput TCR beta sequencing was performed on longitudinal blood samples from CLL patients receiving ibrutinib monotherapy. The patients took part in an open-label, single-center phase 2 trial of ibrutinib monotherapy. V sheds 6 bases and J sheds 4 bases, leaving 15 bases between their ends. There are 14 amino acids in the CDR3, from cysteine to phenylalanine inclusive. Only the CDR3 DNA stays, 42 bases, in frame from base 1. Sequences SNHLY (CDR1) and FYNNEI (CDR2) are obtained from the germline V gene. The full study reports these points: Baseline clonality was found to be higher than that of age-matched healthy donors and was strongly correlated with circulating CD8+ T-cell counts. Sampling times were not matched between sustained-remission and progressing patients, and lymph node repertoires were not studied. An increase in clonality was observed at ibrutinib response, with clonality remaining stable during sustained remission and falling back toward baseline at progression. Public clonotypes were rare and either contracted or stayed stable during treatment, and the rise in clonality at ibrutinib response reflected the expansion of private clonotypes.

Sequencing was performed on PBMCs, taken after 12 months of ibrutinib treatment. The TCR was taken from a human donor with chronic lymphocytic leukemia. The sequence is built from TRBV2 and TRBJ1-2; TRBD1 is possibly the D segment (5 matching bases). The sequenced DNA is TGTGCCAGCAGGGGGGGTAGGGGCAGCTATGGCTACACCTTC. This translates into CASRGGRGSYGYTF.